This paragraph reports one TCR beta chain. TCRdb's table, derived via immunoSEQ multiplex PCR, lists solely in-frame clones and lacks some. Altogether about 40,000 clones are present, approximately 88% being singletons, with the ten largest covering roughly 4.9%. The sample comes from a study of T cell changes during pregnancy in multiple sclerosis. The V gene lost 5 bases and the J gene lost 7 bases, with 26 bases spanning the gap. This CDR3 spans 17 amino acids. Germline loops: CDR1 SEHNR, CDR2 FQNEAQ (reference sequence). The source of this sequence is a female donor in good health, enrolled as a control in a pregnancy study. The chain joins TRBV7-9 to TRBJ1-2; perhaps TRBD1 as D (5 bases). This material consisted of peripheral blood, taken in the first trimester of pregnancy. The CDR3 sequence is CASSSLWGRESTIGYTF. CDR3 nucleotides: TGTGCCAGCAGCAGCTTATGGGGGAGGGAATCCACTATTGGCTACACCTTC.